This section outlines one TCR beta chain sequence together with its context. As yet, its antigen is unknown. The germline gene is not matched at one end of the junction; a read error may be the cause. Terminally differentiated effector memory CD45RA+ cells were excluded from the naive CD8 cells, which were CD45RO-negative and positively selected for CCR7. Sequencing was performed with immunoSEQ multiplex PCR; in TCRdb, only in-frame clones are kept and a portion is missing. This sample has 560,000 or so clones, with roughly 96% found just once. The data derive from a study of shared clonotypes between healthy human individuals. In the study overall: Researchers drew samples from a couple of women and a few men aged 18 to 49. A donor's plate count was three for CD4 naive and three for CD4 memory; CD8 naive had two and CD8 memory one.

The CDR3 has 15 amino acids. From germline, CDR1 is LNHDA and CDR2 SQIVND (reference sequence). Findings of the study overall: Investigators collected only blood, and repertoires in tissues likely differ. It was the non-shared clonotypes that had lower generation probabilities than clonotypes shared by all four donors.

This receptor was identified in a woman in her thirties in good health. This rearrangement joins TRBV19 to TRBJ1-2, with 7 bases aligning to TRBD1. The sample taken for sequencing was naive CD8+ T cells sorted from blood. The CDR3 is CASQDRDVYNHGYTF. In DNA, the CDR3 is TGTGCCAGCCAAGACAGGGATGTCTATAACCATGGCTACACCTTC.